This T cell receptor (beta chain) was sequenced in a study of OX40 agonist ivuxolimab in advanced cancers. CDR1 is SNHLY and CDR2 is FYNNEI in the germline V gene. V shed 4 bases and J shed 7 bases, with 11 bases lying between them. This CDR3 comprises 13 residues. Profiled with immunoSEQ multiplex PCR; TCRdb holds only in-frame clones, not every one. This sample has 40,000 or so clones, with 65% to 85% found just once. This clone was seen a single time. J is TRBJ1-5 and V is TRBV2, with unresolved D. This clonotype was sampled from an adult with an advanced solid tumor such as melanoma, head and neck, liver or kidney cancer. Here the sequenced sample was CD4+ or CD8+ T cells sorted from blood, taken in a trial of the OX40 agonist ivuxolimab. The CDR3: CASSGTGEQPQHF. The DNA for the CDR3 is TGTGCCAGCAGTGGGACCGGGGAACAGCCCCAGCATTTT.